Reported below is one T cell receptor (beta chain). Its target is unknown. A second PCR, run for roughly 7 to 12 cycles, used a sample-barcoded 5' primer plus a J-beta primer mix. Using its own MiXCR run on the 5' RACE reads, TCRdb lists one record per CDR3 protein. The table shows approximately 1,700,000 distinct CDR3 sequences, with 39% occurring only once. This record comes from a study of blood T cells in healthy people across ages. Study-wide findings and caveats: It was the long-lived donors that had more naive CD4+ cells and higher diversity than aged donors.

This CDR3 has 11 residues. Trimming left V 7 bases short and J 4 bases short, with 10 bases between. The germline V gene has CDR1 SQVTM and CDR2 ANQGSEA. Sample donors were healthy Caucasian individuals that came from Russia, aged 6 to 90. Every donor gave roughly 9.2 milliliters of peripheral blood. Per individual sample, total RNA of at least 5 micrograms was extracted. The clonotype comes from a human donor in good health. This chain connects TRBV29-1 to TRBJ1-1, with D tentatively TRBD1 (5 bases). The specimen sequenced was blood. The CDR3 coding sequence is TGCAGCGCAGGGTTCGGCACTGAAGCTTTCTTT. It translates to CSAGFGTEAFF. Complete variable domain (other parts from reference TRBV29-1 and TRBJ1-1): SAVISQKPSRDICQRGTSLTIQCQVDSQVTMMFWYRQQPGQSLTLIATANQGSEATYESGFVIDKFPISRPNLTFSTLTVSNMSPEDSSIYLCSAGFGTEAFFGQGTRLTVV.